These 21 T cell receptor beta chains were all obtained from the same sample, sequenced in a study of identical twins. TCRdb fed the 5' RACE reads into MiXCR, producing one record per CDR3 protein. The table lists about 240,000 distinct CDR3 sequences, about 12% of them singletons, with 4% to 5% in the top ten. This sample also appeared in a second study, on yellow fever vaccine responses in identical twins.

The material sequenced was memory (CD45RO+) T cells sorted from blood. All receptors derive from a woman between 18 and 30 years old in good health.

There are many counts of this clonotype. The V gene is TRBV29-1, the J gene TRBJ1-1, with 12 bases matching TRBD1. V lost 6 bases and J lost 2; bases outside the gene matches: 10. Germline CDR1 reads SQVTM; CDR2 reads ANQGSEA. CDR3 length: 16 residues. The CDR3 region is CSVTPGTGGSNTEAFF. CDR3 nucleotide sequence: TGCAGCGTCACCCCCGGGACAGGGGGCTCTAACACTGAAGCTTTCTTT.

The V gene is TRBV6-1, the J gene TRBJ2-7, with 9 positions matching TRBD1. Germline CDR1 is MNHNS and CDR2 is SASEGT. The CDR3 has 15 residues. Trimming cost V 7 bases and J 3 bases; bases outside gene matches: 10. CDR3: CASTPGQGFVYEQYF. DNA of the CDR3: TGTGCCAGCACCCCGGGACAGGGTTTTGTCTACGAGCAGTACTTC.

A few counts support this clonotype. The CDR3 sequence is CASSDGTSGTDTQYF. The DNA of the CDR3 is TGTGCCAGCAGTGACGGGACTAGCGGCACAGATACGCAGTATTTT. The chain is built from TRBV6-4 and TRBJ2-3; the match to TRBD2 covers 10 bases. The V segment lost 2 bases and the J segment 1 base; nucleotides outside the gene matches: 0. Germline CDR1 and CDR2: MRHNA and SNTAGT. The CDR3 contains 15 residues.

The CDR3, as DNA: TGTGCCAGCAGCAGCCCCAAACGAGACGAGCAGTACTTC. Translating gives CASSSPKRDEQYF. The chain is built from TRBV7-2 and TRBJ2-7; no reliable D call. The germline CDR1 and CDR2 sequences are SGHTA and FQGNSA. This CDR3 is built from 13 residues. The V end was cut by 5 bases, the J end by 5 bases, with 13 bases between. Combining the CDR3 with reference TRBV7-2 and TRBJ2-7 gives the whole variable domain GAGVSQSPSNKVTEKGKDVELRCDPISGHTALYWYRQSLGQGLEFLIYFQGNSAPDKSGLPSDRFSAERTGGSVSTLTIQRTQQEDSAVYLCASSSPKRDEQYFGPGTRLTVT.

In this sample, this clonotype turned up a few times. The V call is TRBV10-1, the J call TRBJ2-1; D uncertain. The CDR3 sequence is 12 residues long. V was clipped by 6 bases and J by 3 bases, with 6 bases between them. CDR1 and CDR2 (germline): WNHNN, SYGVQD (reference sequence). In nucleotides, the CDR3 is TGCGCCAGCAGCGACCACTACAATGAGCAGTTCTTC. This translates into CASSDHYNEQFF.

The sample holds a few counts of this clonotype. The CDR3 bases are TGTGCCAGCAGTGAGCACGGGACAGCTAACTATGGCTACACCTTC. Protein sequence: CASSEHGTANYGYTF. V gene TRBV28 combines with J gene TRBJ1-2, with 7 bases identical to TRBD1. From germline, CDR1 is MDHEN and CDR2 SYDVKM. V dropped 5 bases and J dropped 0; count of bases not matched to a gene: 6. The CDR3 sequence is 15 residues long.

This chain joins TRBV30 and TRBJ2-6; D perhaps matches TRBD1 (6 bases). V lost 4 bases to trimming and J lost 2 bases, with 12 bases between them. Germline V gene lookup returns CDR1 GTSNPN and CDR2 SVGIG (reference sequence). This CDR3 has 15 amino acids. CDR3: CAWNLQGTGANVLTF. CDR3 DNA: TGTGCCTGGAACCTACAGGGAACTGGGGCCAACGTCCTGACTTTC.

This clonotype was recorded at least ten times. The CDR3 is CAWSVNEKLFF. The CDR3 DNA is TGTGCCTGGAGTGTGAATGAAAAACTGTTTTTT. V is TRBV30 and J is TRBJ1-4, with D unresolved. The CDR3 is made up of 11 amino acids. Trimming took off 0 bases at V and 5 bases at J, with 1 base between the two ends. The germline V gene encodes CDR1 GTSNPN and CDR2 SVGIG (reference sequence).

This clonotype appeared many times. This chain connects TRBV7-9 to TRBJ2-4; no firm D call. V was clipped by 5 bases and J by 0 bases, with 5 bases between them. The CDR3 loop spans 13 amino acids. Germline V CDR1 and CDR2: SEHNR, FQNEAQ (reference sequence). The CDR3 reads CASSPAAKNIQYF. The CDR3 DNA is TGTGCCAGCAGCCCTGCAGCCAAAAACATTCAGTACTTC.

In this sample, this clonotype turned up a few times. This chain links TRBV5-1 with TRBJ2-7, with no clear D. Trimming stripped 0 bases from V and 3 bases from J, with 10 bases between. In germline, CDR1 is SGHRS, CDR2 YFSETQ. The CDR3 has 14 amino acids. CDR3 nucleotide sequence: TGCGCCAGCAGCTTGGTTCCAGCCTACTACGAGCAGTACTTC. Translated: CASSLVPAYYEQYF.

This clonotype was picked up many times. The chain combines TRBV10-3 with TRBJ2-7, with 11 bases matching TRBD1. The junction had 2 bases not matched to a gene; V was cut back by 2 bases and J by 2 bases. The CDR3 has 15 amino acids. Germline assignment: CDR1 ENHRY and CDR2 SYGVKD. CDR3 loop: CAISEGDRGAYEQYF. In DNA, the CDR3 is TGTGCCATCAGTGAGGGGGACAGGGGGGCCTACGAGCAGTACTTC.

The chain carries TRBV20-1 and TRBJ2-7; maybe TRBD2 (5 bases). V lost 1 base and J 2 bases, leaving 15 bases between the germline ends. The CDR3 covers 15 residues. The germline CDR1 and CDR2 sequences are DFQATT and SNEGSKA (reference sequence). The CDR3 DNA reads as TGCAGTGCTAGAGTCGGTGTTAGCGCAACCTACGAGCAGTACTTC. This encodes CSARVGVSATYEQYF.

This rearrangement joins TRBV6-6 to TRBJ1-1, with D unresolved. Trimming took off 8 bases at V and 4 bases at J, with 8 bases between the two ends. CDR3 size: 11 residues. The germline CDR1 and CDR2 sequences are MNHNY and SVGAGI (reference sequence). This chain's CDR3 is CASQLSTEAFF. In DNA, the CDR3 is TGTGCCAGCCAGCTATCCACTGAAGCTTTCTTT.

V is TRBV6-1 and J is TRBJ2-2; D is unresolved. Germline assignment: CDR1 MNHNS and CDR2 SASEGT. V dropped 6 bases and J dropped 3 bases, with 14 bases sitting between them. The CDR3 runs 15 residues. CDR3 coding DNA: TGTGCCAGCAGCCGCGGTGATGAATACACCGGGGAGCTGTTTTTT. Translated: CASSRGDEYTGELFF.

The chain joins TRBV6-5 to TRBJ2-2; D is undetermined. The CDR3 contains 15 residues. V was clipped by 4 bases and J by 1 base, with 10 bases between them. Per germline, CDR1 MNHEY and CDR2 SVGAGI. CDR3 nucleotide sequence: TGTGCCAGCAGTTGGCGGATGAAGAACACCGGGGAGCTGTTTTTT. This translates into CASSWRMKNTGELFF.

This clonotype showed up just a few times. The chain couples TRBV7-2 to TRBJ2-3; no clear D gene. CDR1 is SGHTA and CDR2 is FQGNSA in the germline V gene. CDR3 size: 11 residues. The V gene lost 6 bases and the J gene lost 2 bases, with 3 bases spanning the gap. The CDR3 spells CASRVTDTQYF. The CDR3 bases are TGTGCCAGCAGGGTCACAGATACGCAGTATTTT. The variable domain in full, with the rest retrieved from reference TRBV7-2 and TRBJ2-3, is GAGVSQSPSNKVTEKGKDVELRCDPISGHTALYWYRQSLGQGLEFLIYFQGNSAPDKSGLPSDRFSAERTGGSVSTLTIQRTQQEDSAVYLCASRVTDTQYFGPGTRLTVL.

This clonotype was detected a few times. The CDR3 nucleotides are TGCAGTGCTTGGTCTTTCCGGGACAGGGGAAAGGCAACCTCGTACGAGCAGTACTTC. The encoded protein is CSAWSFRDRGKATSYEQYF. The rearrangement joins TRBV20-1 to TRBJ2-7; 10 nucleotides agree with TRBD1. After removal of 5 bases from V and 4 bases from J, the junction contained 23 bases not matched to a gene. This CDR3 has 19 amino acids. CDR1 is DFQATT, CDR2 SNEGSKA, per germline (reference sequence).

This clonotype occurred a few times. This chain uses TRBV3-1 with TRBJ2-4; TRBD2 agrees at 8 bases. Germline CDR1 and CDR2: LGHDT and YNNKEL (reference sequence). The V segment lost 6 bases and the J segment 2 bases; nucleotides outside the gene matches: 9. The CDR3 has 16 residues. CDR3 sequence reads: CASSFAGGASKNIQYF. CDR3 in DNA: TGTGCCAGCAGTTTCGCGGGGGGCGCCTCCAAAAACATTCAGTACTTC.

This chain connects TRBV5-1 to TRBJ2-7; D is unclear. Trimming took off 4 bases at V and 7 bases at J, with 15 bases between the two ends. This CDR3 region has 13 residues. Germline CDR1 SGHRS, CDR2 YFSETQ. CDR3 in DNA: TGCGCCAGCAGCCCTCATATGGCATCGGAGCAGTACTTC. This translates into CASSPHMASEQYF. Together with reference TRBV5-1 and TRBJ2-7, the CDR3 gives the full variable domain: KAGVTQTPRYLIKTRGQQVTLSCSPISGHRSVSWYQQTPGQGLQFLFEYFSETQRNKGNFPGRFSGRQFSNSRSEMNVSTLELGDSALYLCASSPHMASEQYFGPGTRLTVT.

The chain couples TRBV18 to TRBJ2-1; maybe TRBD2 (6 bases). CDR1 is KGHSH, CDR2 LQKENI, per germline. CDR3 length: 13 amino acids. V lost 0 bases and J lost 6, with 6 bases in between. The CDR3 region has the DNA TGTGCCAGCTCACCACCGGGAGGCAATGAGCAGTTCTTC. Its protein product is CASSPPGGNEQFF.

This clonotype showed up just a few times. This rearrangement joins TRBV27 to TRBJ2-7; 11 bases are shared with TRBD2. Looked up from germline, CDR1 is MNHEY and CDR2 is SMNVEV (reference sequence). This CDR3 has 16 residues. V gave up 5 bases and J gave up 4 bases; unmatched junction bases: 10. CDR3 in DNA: TGTGCCAGCAGTCTAACGGGACTAGCGGAGCAATACGAGCAGTACTTC. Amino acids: CASSLTGLAEQYEQYF.